This TCR beta chain was identified in a study of blood T cell repertoires in COVID-19. Authors' data handling: By means of reference gene primer amplification, nucleated cell counts were estimated. Profiling relied on immunoSEQ multiplex PCR, and the TCRdb table lists in-frame clones only, not all of them. The V and J calls and clone size are taken from that table; D and trimming were inferred from the DNA. Of 360,000 or so clones listed, 85% to 90% are singletons. V trimming: 6 bases; J trimming: 4 bases; junction bases outside the gene matches: 16. The CDR3 is made up of 18 amino acids. The V gene's germline CDR1 is MDHEN and CDR2 SYDVKM.

The chain joins TRBV28 to TRBJ2-1, with TRBD2 matching over 9 bases. The sequenced material came from peripheral blood. This clonotype originated in a man between 18 and 35 years old with active or convalescent COVID-19. CDR3 DNA sequence: TGTGCCAGCAGCCTTCCCACCAGACCTAGCGGGGATTACAATGAGCAGTTCTTC. Its translation: CASSLPTRPSGDYNEQFF.